The rows below give T cell receptor beta chains drawn from one sample of a study of blood T cell repertoires in COVID-19. Repertoires were generated with immunoSEQ multiplex PCR, while TCRdb's copy carries only in-frame clones and drops some. The repertoire consists of 230,000 or so clones, with 88% occurring once and the leading ten covering under 3%. The sample was PBMCs or T cells enriched from blood (not recorded which). These receptors all come from a woman aged 25 to 39 who had recovered from COVID-19. The CDR3 runs from the conserved cysteine through the conserved F or W. Each record gives: D gene, J gene, clone size, V gene, CDR3 DNA, CDR3 protein. The D gene is left open where the match is weak. Clone size appears in some rows only: once, few, many, or a class for an expanded clone.

d_call: TRBD1
j_call: TRBJ1-1
clone_size: .
v_call: TRBV2
cdr3_nt: TGTGCCAGCAAGGGACAGACCGCTACTGAAGCTTTCTTT
cdr3_aa: CASKGQTATEAFF

d_call: TRBD1
j_call: TRBJ2-7
clone_size: .
v_call: TRBV3-1/TRBV3-2
cdr3_nt: TGTGCCAGCAGCCTCGGGACAGCCGTAAGGCAGTACTTC
cdr3_aa: CASSLGTAVRQYF

d_call: .
j_call: TRBJ1-2
clone_size: few
v_call: TRBV23-1
cdr3_nt: TGCGCCAGCAGTCAATCGCAGATCTATGGCTACACCTTC
cdr3_aa: CASSQSQIYGYTF

d_call: .
j_call: TRBJ1-5
clone_size: .
v_call: TRBV6-4
cdr3_nt: TGTGCCAGCAGTCCCAGAAGGCGGCGAAATCAGCCCCAGCATTTT
cdr3_aa: CASSPRRRRNQPQHF

d_call: .
j_call: TRBJ1-4
clone_size: .
v_call: TRBV4-2
cdr3_nt: TGTGCCAGCAGCCAATACTTCCCCGGAGAAGGGGATGAAAAACTGTTTTTT
cdr3_aa: CASSQYFPGEGDEKLFF

d_call: .
j_call: TRBJ1-1
clone_size: once
v_call: TRBV5-1
cdr3_nt: TGCGCCAGCAGCCCACGAGGCGACAGACATGAAGCTTTCTTT
cdr3_aa: CASSPRGDRHEAFF

d_call: .
j_call: TRBJ2-5
clone_size: .
v_call: TRBV3-1/TRBV3-2
cdr3_nt: TGTGCCAGCGGAGGGTCCCCCCAAGAGACCCAGTACTTC
cdr3_aa: CASGGSPQETQYF

d_call: .
j_call: TRBJ2-2
clone_size: .
v_call: TRBV4-1
cdr3_nt: TGCGCCAGCAGCCAAGTGACAGCAGGGGTGAACACCGGGGAGCTGTTTTTT
cdr3_aa: CASSQVTAGVNTGELFF

d_call: .
j_call: TRBJ1-1
clone_size: .
v_call: TRBV15
cdr3_nt: TGTGCCACCAGCAGAGATCGGGCAGGGACTGAAGCTTTCTTT
cdr3_aa: CATSRDRAGTEAFF

d_call: .
j_call: TRBJ1-2
clone_size: .
v_call: TRBV6-5
cdr3_nt: TGTGCCAGCAGCAGACAGCGAGATGGCTATGGCTACACCTTC
cdr3_aa: CASSRQRDGYGYTF

d_call: .
j_call: TRBJ1-1
clone_size: .
v_call: TRBV12-3/TRBV12-4
cdr3_nt: TGTGCCAGCAGCGCCGGGGGGTTGCTGCGAGCTTTCTTT
cdr3_aa: CASSAGGLLRAFF

d_call: .
j_call: TRBJ2-5
clone_size: .
v_call: TRBV7-2
cdr3_nt: TGTGCCAGCAGCTTAGTTCTAGGGGACCAAGAGACCCAGTACTTC
cdr3_aa: CASSLVLGDQETQYF

d_call: TRBD2
j_call: TRBJ2-1
clone_size: .
v_call: TRBV7-2
cdr3_nt: TGTGCCAGCAGCTGGACTAGCGGAGACAATGAGCAGTTCTTC
cdr3_aa: CASSWTSGDNEQFF

d_call: TRBD1
j_call: TRBJ1-5
clone_size: .
v_call: TRBV5-6
cdr3_nt: TGTGCCAGCAGCGAGGGACAGGTTGGGTACAATCAGCCCCAGCATTTT
cdr3_aa: CASSEGQVGYNQPQHF

d_call: .
j_call: TRBJ2-7
clone_size: .
v_call: TRBV2
cdr3_nt: TGTGCCAGCAGTGAAAATGGGAGAGACAGGCAAGGGCCCTACGAGCAGTACTTC
cdr3_aa: CASSENGRDRQGPYEQYF

d_call: .
j_call: TRBJ1-5
clone_size: .
v_call: TRBV3-1/TRBV3-2
cdr3_nt: TGTGCCAGCAGCCAGGACAAAAATCAGCCCCAGCATTTT
cdr3_aa: CASSQDKNQPQHF

d_call: .
j_call: TRBJ2-2
clone_size: once
v_call: TRBV27
cdr3_nt: TGTGCCAGCAGTTTTCATAACACCGGGGAGCTGTTTTTT
cdr3_aa: CASSFHNTGELFF

d_call: .
j_call: TRBJ1-2
clone_size: once
v_call: TRBV5-4
cdr3_nt: TGTGCCAGCAGCTTGGAAGGGACTCGGGGTGGTGGCTACACCTTC
cdr3_aa: CASSLEGTRGGGYTF

d_call: TRBD2
j_call: TRBJ2-1
clone_size: .
v_call: TRBV3-1/TRBV3-2
cdr3_nt: TGTGCCAGCAGCTCCCGGCTAGCGGGGGGAGGGAATGAGCAGTTCTTC
cdr3_aa: CASSSRLAGGGNEQFF

d_call: TRBD1
j_call: TRBJ2-1
clone_size: .
v_call: TRBV6-6
cdr3_nt: TGTGCCAGCTTGCCGGGACAGGGGGCGCGGAATGAGCAGTTCTTC
cdr3_aa: CASLPGQGARNEQFF

d_call: .
j_call: TRBJ2-2
clone_size: .
v_call: TRBV29-1
cdr3_nt: TGCAGCGTTCACAGGAACACCGGGGAGCTGTTTTTT
cdr3_aa: CSVHRNTGELFF

d_call: .
j_call: TRBJ1-4
clone_size: .
v_call: TRBV4-1
cdr3_nt: TGCGCCAGCAGGATACCCGGTGGTGAAAAACTGTTTTTT
cdr3_aa: CASRIPGGEKLFF

d_call: .
j_call: TRBJ2-7
clone_size: .
v_call: TRBV6-5
cdr3_nt: TGTGCCAGCTCCTGTTGCGAGCAGTACTTC
cdr3_aa: CASSCCEQYF

d_call: TRBD1
j_call: TRBJ1-5
clone_size: .
v_call: TRBV3-1/TRBV3-2
cdr3_nt: TGTGCCAGCAGCGTGGACAGGGCGAAACAGCCCCAGCATTTT
cdr3_aa: CASSVDRAKQPQHF

d_call: .
j_call: TRBJ2-5
clone_size: few
v_call: TRBV3-1/TRBV3-2
cdr3_nt: TGTGCCAGCAGCTCAGCCGCCAGGATCCAAGAGACCCAGTACTTC
cdr3_aa: CASSSAARIQETQYF

d_call: .
j_call: TRBJ1-6
clone_size: .
v_call: TRBV12-5
cdr3_nt: TGTGCTAGTGGTTTGGTAGATAGACAGAATTCACCCCTCCACTTT
cdr3_aa: CASGLVDRQNSPLHF

d_call: .
j_call: TRBJ1-2
clone_size: .
v_call: TRBV3-1/TRBV3-2
cdr3_nt: TGTGCCAGCAGCCAAGACATACGGGGAATTGGCGGCTACACCTTC
cdr3_aa: CASSQDIRGIGGYTF

d_call: .
j_call: TRBJ1-1
clone_size: .
v_call: TRBV4-3
cdr3_nt: TGCGCCAGCAGCCAAGACCGGGGAGGAGACACTGAAGCTTTCTTT
cdr3_aa: CASSQDRGGDTEAFF

d_call: .
j_call: TRBJ1-1
clone_size: .
v_call: TRBV29-1
cdr3_nt: TGCAGCGTCGGGGGTCCCGGGGGCACTGAAGCTTTCTTT
cdr3_aa: CSVGGPGGTEAFF

d_call: TRBD1
j_call: TRBJ2-2
clone_size: .
v_call: TRBV5-6
cdr3_nt: TGTGCCAGCAACCAAAACAGGGGTTCTGGGGAGCTGTTTTTT
cdr3_aa: CASNQNRGSGELFF

d_call: .
j_call: TRBJ1-6
clone_size: few
v_call: TRBV18
cdr3_nt: TGTGCCAGCTCACCACTGGGCAGGGGTTATAATTCACCCCTCCACTTT
cdr3_aa: CASSPLGRGYNSPLHF

d_call: .
j_call: TRBJ2-7
clone_size: .
v_call: TRBV5-1
cdr3_nt: TGCGCCAGCAGCTTGGGGCAGGTCTTCGACGAGCAGTACTTC
cdr3_aa: CASSLGQVFDEQYF

d_call: .
j_call: TRBJ1-4
clone_size: .
v_call: TRBV27
cdr3_nt: TGTGCCAGCAGTTCATATCGGGACTCTACAGAAAAACTGTTTTTT
cdr3_aa: CASSSYRDSTEKLFF